The source of this TCR beta chain is a study of blood T cells in healthy people across ages (dated by TCRdb to 2014 to 2015). Background on the whole study: In model experiments, template switching captured roughly one uniquely barcoded TCR beta cDNA molecule for every two T cells. Age-related changes in TCR beta repertoire diversity were measured in the study by deep sequencing normalized with unique cDNA molecular identifiers. The donors were divided into four age groups: young (average approximately 15 years), middle-aged (about 39), aged (around 67) and long-lived (roughly 82). To avoid experimental bias, donors of different ages were randomly spread across the sequencing lanes. Using the same blood draw, the study looked at two additional independent replicas of 1 million unique cDNA reads for two donors, one aged 18 to 30 and the other aged 80 or older. Results and caveats for the whole study, not just this receptor: Since profiling was done on bulk unsorted PBMCs, naive and antigen-experienced compartments could not be conclusively compared. Total diversity estimates from one million sequenced T cells were considered lower bounds and underestimates. Because the CMV infection status of the donors was unknown, age-related changes in expanded clonotypes may potentially have been confounded. Observed TCR beta diversity per million T cells fell roughly linearly with age, and a significant reduction was already apparent by age about 43. Compared with the aged group, more naive CD4+ T cells, fewer expanded clones and increased TCR diversity were shown by the long-lived group, suggesting age selection. A strong correlation was found between observed TCR beta diversity and the percentage of naive T cells measured by flow cytometry.

Concerning this clonotype: The target of this receptor is not known. Base qualities were left out, and no much larger clone turns up one base away.

The library was prepared using 5' RACE. The data were produced on an Illumina HiSeq 2500. The second PCR ran for roughly 6 to 11 cycles and used a J-beta primer mix along with a sample-barcoded 5' primer. A template-switch 5' adaptor carrying 12 random nucleotides introduced a unique molecular identifier onto each TCR beta cDNA molecule. Each sample yielded at least 2.5 million CDR3-containing paired-end reads. The Mint cDNA synthesis kit, primed by a TRBC-specific oligonucleotide, was used to synthesize first-strand cDNA from all RNA. Following uracil-DNA glycosylase treatment, a first 18-cycle PCR with universal primers M1SS and BC2_uni_R was performed on all cDNA. As for the authors' bioinformatics: Each sample was normalized by randomly selecting 1 million high-quality reads, each carrying a distinct molecular identifier. Reads sharing molecular identifiers were discarded rather than binned into consensus sequences. CDR3 identification, clonotype clustering and error correction used MiTCR with a Q25 quality threshold and the strictest error-elimination algorithm. A nonparametric unseen species model with Euler transformation was used to estimate lower-bound total TCR beta diversity. The raw public data were reprocessed by TCRdb itself: fastp quality trimming at Q25, MiXCR clonotype calling, in-frame beta chains only. Under each unique CDR3 protein, matching rows form one entry showing the most common genes and DNA. The V and J calls reflect TCRdb's pipeline rather than the authors' work. The sample yields around 1,700,000 distinct CDR3 sequences; under 30% were counted once. Roughly 8.2% of the sample is held by the ten biggest clonotypes.

The CDR3 spans 16 residues, from the cysteine through the phenylalanine. The sequence is cut down to CDR3 DNA, 48 bases in frame from base 1. Compared with germline, V lacks 6 bases and J lacks 5 bases; bases without a gene match: 15. The germline V gene encodes CDR1 DFQATT and CDR2 SNEGSKA (reference sequence). Systemically healthy Caucasian individuals from Russia, some 36 in total and aged about 6 to 100 years, were included as donors. About 9.1 milliliters of peripheral blood were collected from each donor into EDTA-treated Vacutainer tubes. Ficoll-Paque density-gradient centrifugation was used to isolate PBMCs, with at least 6.5 million obtained per sample. Trizol reagent was used to extract total RNA from PBMCs, with at least 6 micrograms per sample. The percentages of naive CD45RAhigh/CD27high T cells were determined by flow cytometry on a PBMC aliquot from every donor.

Sequences were obtained from blood. This TCR derives from a woman aged 25-40 years in good health. The rearranged segments are TRBV20-1 and TRBJ1-5, and TRBD1 matches 8 of the central bases. The nucleotides are TGCAGTGCCCAATCCACAGGGGGAAGGGACTATCAGCCCCAGCATTTT. The resulting protein is CSAQSTGGRDYQPQHF.